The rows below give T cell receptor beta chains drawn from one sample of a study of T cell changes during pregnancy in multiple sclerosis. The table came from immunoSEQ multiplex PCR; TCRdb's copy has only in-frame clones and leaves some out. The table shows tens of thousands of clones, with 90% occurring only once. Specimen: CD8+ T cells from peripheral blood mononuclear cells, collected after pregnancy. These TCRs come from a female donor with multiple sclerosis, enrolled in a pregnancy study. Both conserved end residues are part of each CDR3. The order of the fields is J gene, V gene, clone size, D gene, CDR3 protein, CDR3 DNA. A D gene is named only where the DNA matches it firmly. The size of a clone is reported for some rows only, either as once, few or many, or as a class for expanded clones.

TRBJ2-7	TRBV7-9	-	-	CASSLVLGEWNEQYF	TGTGCCAGCAGCTTAGTGTTAGGGGAATGGAACGAGCAGTACTTC
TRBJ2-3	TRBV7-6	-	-	CASSLGTNTDTQYF	TGTGCCAGCAGCTTAGGGACTAACACAGATACGCAGTATTTT
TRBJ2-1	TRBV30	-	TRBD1	CAWNLGQGIYNEQFF	TGTGCCTGGAACTTGGGACAGGGGATCTACAATGAGCAGTTCTTC
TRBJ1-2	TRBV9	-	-	CASSLRTVNYGYTF	TGTGCCAGCAGCCTTCGGACAGTAAACTATGGCTACACCTTC
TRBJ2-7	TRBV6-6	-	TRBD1	CASSPGQGLTYEQYF	TGTGCCAGCAGTCCAGGACAGGGTCTCACCTACGAGCAGTACTTC
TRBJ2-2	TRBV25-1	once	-	CASKILEAGELFF	TGTGCCAGCAAAATTTTGGAGGCCGGGGAGCTGTTTTTT
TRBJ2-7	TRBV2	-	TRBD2	CASSVPLRGVDEQYF	TGTGCCAGCAGTGTTCCGTTGCGGGGGGTTGACGAGCAGTACTTC
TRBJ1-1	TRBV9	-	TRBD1	CASSENPGQGTEAFF	TGTGCCAGCAGCGAAAATCCGGGACAGGGGACTGAAGCTTTCTTT
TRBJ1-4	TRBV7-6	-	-	CASSLGSRALNEKLFF	TGTGCCAGCAGCTTAGGAAGCAGGGCTCTTAATGAAAAACTGTTTTTT
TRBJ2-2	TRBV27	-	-	CASYGQRARTGELFF	TGTGCCAGTTACGGTCAGCGGGCGCGAACCGGGGAGCTGTTTTTT
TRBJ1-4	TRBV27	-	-	CASSLTGNEKLFF	TGTGCCAGCAGTTTGACGGGGAATGAAAAACTGTTTTTT
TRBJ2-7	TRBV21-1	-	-	CASSNLGQGNYEQYF	TGTGCCAGCAGCAACCTAGGACAGGGTAACTACGAGCAGTACTTC
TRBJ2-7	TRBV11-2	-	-	CASTGLSSYEQYF	TGTGCCAGCACTGGACTGAGCTCCTACGAGCAGTACTTC
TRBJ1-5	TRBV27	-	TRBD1	CASSPGTGGNQPQHF	TGTGCCAGCAGTCCCGGGACAGGAGGCAATCAGCCCCAGCATTTT
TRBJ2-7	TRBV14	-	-	CASSQGPVEQYF	TGTGCCAGCAGCCAAGGCCCGGTGGAGCAGTACTTC
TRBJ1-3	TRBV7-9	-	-	CASTDGFRSGNTIYF	TGTGCCAGCACCGACGGGTTCCGATCTGGAAACACCATATATTTT
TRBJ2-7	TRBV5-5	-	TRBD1	CASSLFGTGVYEQYF	TGTGCCAGCAGCTTGTTTGGGACAGGGGTCTACGAGCAGTACTTC
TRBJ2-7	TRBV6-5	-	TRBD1	CASSIGGQISFEQYF	TGTGCCAGCAGCATAGGGGGACAGATCTCCTTCGAGCAGTACTTC
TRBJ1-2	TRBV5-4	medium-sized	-	CASSLTRGVGSDGYTF	TGTGCCAGCAGCTTGACCAGGGGTGTAGGGTCAGATGGCTACACCTTC
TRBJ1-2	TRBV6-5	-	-	CASRQTETYGYTF	TGTGCCAGCAGGCAGACAGAAACCTATGGCTACACCTTC
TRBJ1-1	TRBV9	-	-	CASRDHTGPAFF	TGTGCCAGCAGGGATCATACAGGGCCGGCTTTCTTT
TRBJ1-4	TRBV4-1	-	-	CASSQVGGGRSNEKLFF	TGCGCCAGCAGCCAAGTGGGGGGGGGTAGATCTAATGAAAAACTGTTTTTT
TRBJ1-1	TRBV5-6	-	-	CASSFGRGPNTEAFF	TGTGCCAGCAGCTTCGGCAGGGGACCGAACACTGAAGCTTTCTTT
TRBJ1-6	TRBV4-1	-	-	CASSQDPAGIYNSPLHF	TGCGCCAGCAGCCAAGATCCTGCAGGGATCTATAATTCACCCCTCCACTTT
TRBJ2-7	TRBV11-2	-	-	CASSSRWEYEQYF	TGTGCCAGCAGCTCCCGATGGGAGTACGAGCAGTACTTC
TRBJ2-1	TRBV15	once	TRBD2	CATSSGRGGGNEQFF	TGTGCCACCAGCAGTGGCCGCGGGGGGGGGAATGAGCAGTTCTTC
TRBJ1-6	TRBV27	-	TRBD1	CASSVGQGAGSPLHF	TGTGCCAGCAGTGTAGGACAGGGGGCGGGTTCACCCCTCCACTTT
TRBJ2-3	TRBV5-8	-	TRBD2	CASSTGLVADTQYF	TGTGCCAGCAGCACGGGACTAGTGGCGGATACGCAGTATTTT
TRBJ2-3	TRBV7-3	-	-	CASSLEGGGTDTQYF	TGTGCCAGCAGCTTAGAGGGCGGGGGCACAGATACGCAGTATTTT
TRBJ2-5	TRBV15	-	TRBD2	CATSRDPGGSETQYF	TGTGCCACCAGCAGAGACCCCGGGGGGTCGGAGACCCAGTACTTC
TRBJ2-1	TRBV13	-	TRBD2	CASSPGLAGNEQFF	TGTGCCAGCAGCCCGGGACTAGCGGGCAATGAGCAGTTCTTC
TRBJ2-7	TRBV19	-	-	CASRWGREQYF	TGTGCCAGTAGGTGGGGGCGCGAGCAGTACTTC
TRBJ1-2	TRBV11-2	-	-	CASSSGGAGYGYTF	TGTGCCAGCAGCTCGGGAGGGGCGGGCTATGGCTACACCTTC
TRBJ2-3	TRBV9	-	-	CASSETSTDTQYF	TGTGCCAGCAGCGAGACTAGTACAGATACGCAGTATTTT
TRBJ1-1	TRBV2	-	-	CASRGPMNTEAFF	TGTGCCAGCAGGGGCCCCATGAACACTGAAGCTTTCTTT
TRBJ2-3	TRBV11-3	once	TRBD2	CASSRTSGGAEDTQYF	TGTGCCAGCAGCCGGACTAGCGGGGGGGCCGAAGATACGCAGTATTTT
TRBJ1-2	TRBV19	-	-	CASSYRENYGYTF	TGTGCCAGTAGTTACAGGGAGAACTATGGCTACACCTTC
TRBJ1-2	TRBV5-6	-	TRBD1	CASSLGTGANYGYTF	TGTGCCAGCAGCTTGGGGACAGGAGCCAACTATGGCTACACCTTC
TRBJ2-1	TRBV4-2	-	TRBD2	CASSPRLAVENEQFF	TGTGCCAGCAGCCCCCGACTAGCAGTCGAGAATGAGCAGTTCTTC
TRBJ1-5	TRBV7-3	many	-	CASSLKWSFRPQHF	TGTGCCAGCAGCTTAAAATGGAGCTTTCGTCCCCAGCATTTT
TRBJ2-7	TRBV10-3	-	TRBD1	CAISDMLGQAAPEQYF	TGTGCCATCAGTGATATGCTCGGACAGGCGGCCCCCGAGCAGTACTTC
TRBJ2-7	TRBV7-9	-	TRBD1	CASSPPGQGSGVEQYF	TGTGCCAGCAGCCCTCCGGGACAGGGGAGCGGGGTCGAGCAGTACTTC
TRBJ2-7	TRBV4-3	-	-	CASSQGQQREGSYEQYF	TGCGCCAGCAGCCAGGGACAACAGCGGGAAGGCTCCTACGAGCAGTACTTC
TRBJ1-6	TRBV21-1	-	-	CASSQQGPHNSPLHF	TGTGCCAGCAGCCAGCAGGGGCCTCATAATTCACCCCTCCACTTT
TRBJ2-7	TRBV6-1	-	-	CASRAGEYEQYF	TGTGCCAGCAGGGCAGGGGAGTACGAGCAGTACTTC
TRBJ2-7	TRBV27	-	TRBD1	CASSLTGVGSYEQYF	TGTGCCAGCAGTTTAACAGGGGTCGGCTCCTACGAGCAGTACTTC
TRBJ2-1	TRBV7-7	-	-	CASSLSTGNEQFF	TGTGCCAGCAGCTTATCAACAGGAAATGAGCAGTTCTTC
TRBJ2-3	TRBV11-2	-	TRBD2	CASNGLADTDTQYF	TGTGCCAGCAACGGACTAGCGGACACAGATACGCAGTATTTT
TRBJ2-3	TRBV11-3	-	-	CASSSRGDTQYF	TGTGCCAGCAGCTCGCGGGGAGATACGCAGTATTTT
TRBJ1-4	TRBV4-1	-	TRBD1	CASSTRTGMEVEKLFF	TGCGCCAGCAGCACAAGGACAGGGATGGAAGTTGAAAAACTGTTTTTT
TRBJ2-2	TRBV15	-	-	CATSSYTVNTGELFF	TGTGCCACCAGCAGCTATACAGTGAACACCGGGGAGCTGTTTTTT
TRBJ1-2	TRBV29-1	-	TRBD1	CSVEWVSGTGNYGYTF	TGCAGCGTTGAATGGGTCTCCGGGACAGGAAACTATGGCTACACCTTC
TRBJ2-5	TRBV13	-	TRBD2	CASSLGLAGQETQYF	TGTGCCAGCAGCTTAGGACTAGCGGGGCAAGAGACCCAGTACTTC
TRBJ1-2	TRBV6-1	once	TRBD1	CASRPHTGGLSYTF	TGTGCCAGCAGGCCTCATACAGGGGGCCTGAGCTACACCTTC
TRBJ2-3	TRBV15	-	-	CATSRVGGLTGSDTQYF	TGTGCCACCAGCAGAGTGGGGGGGCTCACAGGTTCGGATACGCAGTATTTT
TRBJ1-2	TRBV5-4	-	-	CASSYQENYGYTF	TGTGCCAGCAGCTACCAGGAAAACTATGGCTACACCTTC